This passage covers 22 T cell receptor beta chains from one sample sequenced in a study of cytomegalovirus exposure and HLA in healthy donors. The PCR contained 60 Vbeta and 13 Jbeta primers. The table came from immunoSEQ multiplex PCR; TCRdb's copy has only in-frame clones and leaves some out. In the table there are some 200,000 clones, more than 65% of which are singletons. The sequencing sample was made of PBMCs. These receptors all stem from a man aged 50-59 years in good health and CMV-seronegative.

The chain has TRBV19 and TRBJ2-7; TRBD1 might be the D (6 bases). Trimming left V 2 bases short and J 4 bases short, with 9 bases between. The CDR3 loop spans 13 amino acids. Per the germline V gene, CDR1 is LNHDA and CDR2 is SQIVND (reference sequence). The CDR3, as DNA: TGTGCCAGTAGTATACAGGGGCCGTACGAGCAGTACTTC. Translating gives CASSIQGPYEQYF.

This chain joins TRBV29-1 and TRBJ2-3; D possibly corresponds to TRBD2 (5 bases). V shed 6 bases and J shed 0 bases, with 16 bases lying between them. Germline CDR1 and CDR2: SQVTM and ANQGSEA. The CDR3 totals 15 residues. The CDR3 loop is CSVHPTTLSTDTQYF. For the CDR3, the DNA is TGCAGCGTCCACCCGACTACGCTAAGCACAGATACGCAGTATTTT.

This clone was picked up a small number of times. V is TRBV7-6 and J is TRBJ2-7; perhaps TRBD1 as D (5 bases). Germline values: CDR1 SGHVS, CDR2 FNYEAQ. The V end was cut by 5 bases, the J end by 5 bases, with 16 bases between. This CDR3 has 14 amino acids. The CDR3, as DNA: TGTGCCAGCAGCCCCCAGACAGTTCCCCACGAGCAGTACTTC. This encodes CASSPQTVPHEQYF.

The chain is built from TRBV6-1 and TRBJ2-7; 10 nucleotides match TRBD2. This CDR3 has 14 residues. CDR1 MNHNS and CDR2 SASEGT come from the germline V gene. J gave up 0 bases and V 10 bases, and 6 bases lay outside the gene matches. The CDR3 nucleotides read TGTGCCACTAGTGGGACTAGCGACTCCTACGAGCAGTACTTC. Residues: CATSGTSDSYEQYF.

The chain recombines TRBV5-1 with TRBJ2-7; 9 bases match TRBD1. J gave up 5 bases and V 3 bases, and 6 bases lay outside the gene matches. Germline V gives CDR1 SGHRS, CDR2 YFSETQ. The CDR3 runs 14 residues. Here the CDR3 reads CASSSNRGLNEQYF. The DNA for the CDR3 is TGCGCCAGCAGCTCCAACAGGGGGCTGAACGAGCAGTACTTC.

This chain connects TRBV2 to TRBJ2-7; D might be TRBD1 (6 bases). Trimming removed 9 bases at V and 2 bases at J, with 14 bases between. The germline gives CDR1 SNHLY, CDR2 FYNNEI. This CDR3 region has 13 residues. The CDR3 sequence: CASLYGQTYEQYF. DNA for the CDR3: TGTGCCAGTCTCTATGGACAGACCTACGAGCAGTACTTC.

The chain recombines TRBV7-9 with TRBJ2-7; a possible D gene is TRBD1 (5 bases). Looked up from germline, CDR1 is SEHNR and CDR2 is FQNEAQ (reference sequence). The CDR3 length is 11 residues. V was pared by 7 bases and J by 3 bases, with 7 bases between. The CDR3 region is CASKGHYEQYF. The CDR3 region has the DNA TGTGCCAGCAAGGGGCACTACGAGCAGTACTTC.

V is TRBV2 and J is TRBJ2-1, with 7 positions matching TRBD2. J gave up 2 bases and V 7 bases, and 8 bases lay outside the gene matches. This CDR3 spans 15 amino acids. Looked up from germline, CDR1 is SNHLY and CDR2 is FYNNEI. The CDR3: CASNLGGRAYNEQFF. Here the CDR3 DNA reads TGTGCCAGCAACTTGGGCGGGAGAGCCTACAATGAGCAGTTCTTC.

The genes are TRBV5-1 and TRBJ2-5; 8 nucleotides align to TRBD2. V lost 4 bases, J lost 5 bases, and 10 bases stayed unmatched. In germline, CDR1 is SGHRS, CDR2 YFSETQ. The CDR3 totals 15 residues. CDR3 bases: TGCGCCAGCAGCCCTGGGATACCGGGAGGGGAGACCCAGTACTTC. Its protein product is CASSPGIPGGETQYF.

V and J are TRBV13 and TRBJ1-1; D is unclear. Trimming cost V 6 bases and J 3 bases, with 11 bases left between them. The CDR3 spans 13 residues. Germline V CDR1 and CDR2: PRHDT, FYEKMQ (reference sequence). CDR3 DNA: TGTGCCAGCAGACCGCCGGCGGACACTGAAGCTTTCTTT. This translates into CASRPPADTEAFF.

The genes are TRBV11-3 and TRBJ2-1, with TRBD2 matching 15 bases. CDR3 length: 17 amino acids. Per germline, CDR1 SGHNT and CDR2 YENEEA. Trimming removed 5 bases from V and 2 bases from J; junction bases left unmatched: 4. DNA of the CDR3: TGTGCCAGCAGCAGAGGACTAGCGGGAGGGCCCTACAATGAGCAGTTCTTC. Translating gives CASSRGLAGGPYNEQFF. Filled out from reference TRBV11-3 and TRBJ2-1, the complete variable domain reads EAGVVQSPRYKIIEKKQPVAFWCNPISGHNTLYWYLQNLGQGPELLIRYENEEAVDDSQLPKDRFSAERLKGVDSTLKIQPAELGDSAVYLCASSRGLAGGPYNEQFFGPGTRLTVL.

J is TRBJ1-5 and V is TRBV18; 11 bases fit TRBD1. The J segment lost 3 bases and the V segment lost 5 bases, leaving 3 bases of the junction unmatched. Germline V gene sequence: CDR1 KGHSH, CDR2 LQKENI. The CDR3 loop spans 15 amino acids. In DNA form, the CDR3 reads TGTGCCAGCTCATGGGACAGGGGGATCAATCAGCCCCAGCATTTT. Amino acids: CASSWDRGINQPQHF.

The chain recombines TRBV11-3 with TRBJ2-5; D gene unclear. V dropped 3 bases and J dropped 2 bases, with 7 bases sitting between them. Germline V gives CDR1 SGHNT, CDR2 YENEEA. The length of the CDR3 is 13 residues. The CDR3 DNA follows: TGTGCCAGCAGCTTCGAGCGACAAGAGACCCAGTACTTC. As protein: CASSFERQETQYF.

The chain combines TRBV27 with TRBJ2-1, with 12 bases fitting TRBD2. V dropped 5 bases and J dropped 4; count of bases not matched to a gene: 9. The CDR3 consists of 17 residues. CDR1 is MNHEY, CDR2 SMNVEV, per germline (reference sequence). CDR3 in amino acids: CASSPLASGRGYNEQFF. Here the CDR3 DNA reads TGTGCCAGCAGTCCCCTGGCTAGCGGGAGGGGATACAATGAGCAGTTCTTC.

CDR3 loop: CASGTAPHEQYF. The DNA for the CDR3 is TGTGCCAGCGGTACAGCCCCGCACGAGCAGTACTTC. The chain is built from TRBV27 and TRBJ2-7; D unclear. The CDR3 sequence is 12 residues long. Deletions cut 8 bases from V and 5 bases from J, with 13 bases between. Germline-derived CDR1 and CDR2 are MNHEY and SMNVEV (reference sequence).

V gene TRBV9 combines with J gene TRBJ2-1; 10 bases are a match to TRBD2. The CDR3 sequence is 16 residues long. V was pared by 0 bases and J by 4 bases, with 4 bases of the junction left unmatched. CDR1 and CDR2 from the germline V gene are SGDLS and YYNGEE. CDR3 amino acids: CASSVVPAGGYNEQFF. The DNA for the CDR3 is TGTGCCAGCAGCGTAGTTCCAGCGGGAGGGTACAATGAGCAGTTCTTC. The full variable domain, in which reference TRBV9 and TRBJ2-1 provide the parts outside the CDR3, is DSGVTQTPKHLITATGQRVTLRCSPRSGDLSVYWYQQSLDQGLQFLIQYYNGEERAKGNILERFSAQQFPDLHSELNLSSLELGDSALYFCASSVVPAGGYNEQFFGPGTRLTVL.

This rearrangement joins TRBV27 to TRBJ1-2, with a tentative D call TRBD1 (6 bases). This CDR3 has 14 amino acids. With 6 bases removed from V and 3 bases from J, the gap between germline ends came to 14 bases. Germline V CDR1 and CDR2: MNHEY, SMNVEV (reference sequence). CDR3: CASSLNRDYYGYTF. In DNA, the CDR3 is TGTGCCAGCAGCCTCAACAGGGATTACTATGGCTACACCTTC.

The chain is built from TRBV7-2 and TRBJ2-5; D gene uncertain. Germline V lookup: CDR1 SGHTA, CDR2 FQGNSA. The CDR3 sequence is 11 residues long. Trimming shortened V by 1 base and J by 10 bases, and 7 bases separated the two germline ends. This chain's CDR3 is CASSLGRDQYF. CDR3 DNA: TGTGCCAGCAGCTTAGGTAGAGACCAGTACTTC. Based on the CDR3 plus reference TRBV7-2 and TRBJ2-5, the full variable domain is GAGVSQSPSNKVTEKGKDVELRCDPISGHTALYWYRQSLGQGLEFLIYFQGNSAPDKSGLPSDRFSAERTGGSVSTLTIQRTQQEDSAVYLCASSLGRDQYFGPGTRLLVL.

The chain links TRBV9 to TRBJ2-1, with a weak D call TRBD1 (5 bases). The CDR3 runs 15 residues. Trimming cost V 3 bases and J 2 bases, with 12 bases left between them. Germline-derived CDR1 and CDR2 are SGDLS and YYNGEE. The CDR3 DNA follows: TGTGCCAGCAGCGCAAGTGGACAACCCTACAATGAGCAGTTCTTC. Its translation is CASSASGQPYNEQFF.

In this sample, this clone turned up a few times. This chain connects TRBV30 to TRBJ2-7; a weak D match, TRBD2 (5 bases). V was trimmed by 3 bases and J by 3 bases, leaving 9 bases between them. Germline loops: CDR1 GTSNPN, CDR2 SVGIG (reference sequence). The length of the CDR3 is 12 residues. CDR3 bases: TGTGCCTGGAGCTCACGGGGCTACGAGCAGTACTTC. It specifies CAWSSRGYEQYF.

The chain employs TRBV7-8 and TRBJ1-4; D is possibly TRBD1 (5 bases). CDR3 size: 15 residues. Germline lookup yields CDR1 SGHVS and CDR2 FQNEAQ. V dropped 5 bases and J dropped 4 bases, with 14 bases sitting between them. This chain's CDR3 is CASSPGGGSNEKLFF. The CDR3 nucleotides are TGTGCCAGCAGCCCCGGCGGGGGGAGTAATGAAAAACTGTTTTTT.

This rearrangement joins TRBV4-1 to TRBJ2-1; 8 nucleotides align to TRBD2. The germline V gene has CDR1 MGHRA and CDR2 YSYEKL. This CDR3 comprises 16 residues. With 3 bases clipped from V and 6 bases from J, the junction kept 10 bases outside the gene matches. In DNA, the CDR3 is TGCGCCAGCAGCCAGGCGAGCGGGAGTCGGCTCAATGAGCAGTTCTTC. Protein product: CASSQASGSRLNEQFF.